This TCR beta chain derives from a study of technical replicates of blood from a handful of donors (dated by TCRdb to the late 2010s). As for this clone: Its specific antigen is unknown. There are no base qualities to consult, and no much larger clone falls within one base.

CDR1 and CDR2, looked up from the germline V gene (reference sequence), are SGHNT and YYREEE. Ends trimmed: V by 5 bases, J by 6 bases; bases unmatched to a gene: 5. From its cysteine to its phenylalanine, the CDR3 spans 14 amino acids. Left in the record is the CDR3 DNA by itself, 42 bases read in frame from the first base. Library method: the immunoSEQ multiplex PCR assay. Imported from immuneACCESS, the table was reduced by TCRdb to in-frame sequences with V and J called. These copies leave out some clones; in studies compared against another copy, an unresolved V gene accounts for under half, and the cause of the remainder is not known. The sample yields tens of thousands of clones; approximately 94% were counted once. The top ten clonotypes cover about 0.27% of the sample.

The rearranged chain carries TRBV5-4 and TRBJ2-3; 11 central bases correspond to TRBD2. This clonotype was obtained from a human donor in good health. Sequencing was performed on T cells isolated from PBMCs. For the CDR3, the sequence is CASSSLAGADTQYF. The nucleotide sequence reads TGTGCCAGCAGTTCACTAGCGGGAGCGGATACGCAGTATTTT. Here the CDR3 is joined to the reference TRBV5-4 and TRBJ2-3 genes, and the full variable domain is: ETGVTQSPTHLIKTRGQQVTLRCSSQSGHNTVSWYQQALGQGPQFIFQYYREEENGRGNFPPRFSGLQFPNYSSELNVNALELDDSALYLCASSSLAGADTQYFGPGTRLTVL.